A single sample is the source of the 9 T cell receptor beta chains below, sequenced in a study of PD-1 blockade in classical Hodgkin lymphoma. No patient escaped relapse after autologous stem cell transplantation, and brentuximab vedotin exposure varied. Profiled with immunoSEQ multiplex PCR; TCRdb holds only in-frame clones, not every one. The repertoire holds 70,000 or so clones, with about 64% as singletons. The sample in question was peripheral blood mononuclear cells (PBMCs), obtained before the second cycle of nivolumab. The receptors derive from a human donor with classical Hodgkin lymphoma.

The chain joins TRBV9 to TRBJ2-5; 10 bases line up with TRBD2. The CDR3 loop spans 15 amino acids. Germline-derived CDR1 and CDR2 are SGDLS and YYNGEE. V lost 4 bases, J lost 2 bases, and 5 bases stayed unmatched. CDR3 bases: TGTGCCAGCAGCACCCGACTAGCGGGTCAAGAGACCCAGTACTTC. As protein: CASSTRLAGQETQYF.

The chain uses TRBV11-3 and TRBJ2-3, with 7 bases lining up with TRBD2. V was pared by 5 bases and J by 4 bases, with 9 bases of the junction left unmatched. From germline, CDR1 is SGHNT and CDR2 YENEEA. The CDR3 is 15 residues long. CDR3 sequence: CASSRAKAGADTQYF. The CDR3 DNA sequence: TGTGCCAGCAGCCGAGCAAAGGCGGGAGCAGATACGCAGTATTTT.

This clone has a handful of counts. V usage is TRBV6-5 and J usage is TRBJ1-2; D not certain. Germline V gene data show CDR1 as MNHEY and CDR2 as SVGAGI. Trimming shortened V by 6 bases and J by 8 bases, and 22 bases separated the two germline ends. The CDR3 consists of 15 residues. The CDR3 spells CASSPTPSGNQGYTF. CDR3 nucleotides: TGTGCCAGCAGCCCGACGCCCTCGGGGAATCAGGGCTACACCTTC.

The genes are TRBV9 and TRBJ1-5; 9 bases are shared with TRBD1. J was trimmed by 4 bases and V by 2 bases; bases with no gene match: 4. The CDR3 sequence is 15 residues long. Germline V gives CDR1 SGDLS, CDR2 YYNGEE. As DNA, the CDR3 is TGTGCCAGCAGCGTTACAGGGGGCATAAATCAGCCCCAGCATTTT. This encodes CASSVTGGINQPQHF.

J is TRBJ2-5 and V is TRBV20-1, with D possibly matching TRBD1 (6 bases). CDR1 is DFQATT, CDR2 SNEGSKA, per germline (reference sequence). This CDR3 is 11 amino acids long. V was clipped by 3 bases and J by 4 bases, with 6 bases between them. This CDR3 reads CSARTGETQYF. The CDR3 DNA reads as TGCAGTGCTAGGACAGGAGAGACCCAGTACTTC.

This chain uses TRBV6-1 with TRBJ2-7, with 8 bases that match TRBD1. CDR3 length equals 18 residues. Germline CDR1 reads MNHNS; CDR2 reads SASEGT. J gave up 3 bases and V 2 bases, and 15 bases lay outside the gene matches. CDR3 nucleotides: TGTGCCAGCAGTGAAAGGGACAGGTCCTCCCGGGTAAGCTACGAGCAGTACTTC. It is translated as CASSERDRSSRVSYEQYF.

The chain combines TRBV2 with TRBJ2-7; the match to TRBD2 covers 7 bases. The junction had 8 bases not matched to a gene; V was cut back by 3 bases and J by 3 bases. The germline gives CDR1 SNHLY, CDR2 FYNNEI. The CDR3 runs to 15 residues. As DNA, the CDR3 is TGTGCCAGCAGTGAGAATGGGGGACTATACTACGAGCAGTACTTC. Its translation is CASSENGGLYYEQYF.

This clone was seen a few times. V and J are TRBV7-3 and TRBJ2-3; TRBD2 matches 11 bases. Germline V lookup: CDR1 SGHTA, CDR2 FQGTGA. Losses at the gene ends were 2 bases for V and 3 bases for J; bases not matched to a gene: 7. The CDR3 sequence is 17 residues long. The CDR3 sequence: CASSLGLAGGKTDTQYF. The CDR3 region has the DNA TGTGCCAGCAGCTTAGGGCTAGCGGGAGGAAAAACAGATACGCAGTATTTT.

The DNA for the CDR3 is TGCGCCAGCAGTCTTGGACTGAACACTGAAGCTTTCTTT. Translating gives CASSLGLNTEAFF. The chain employs TRBV5-1 and TRBJ1-1, with no clear D. The CDR3 runs to 13 residues. V lost 5 bases, J lost 0 bases, and 8 bases lay in between. CDR1 and CDR2 (germline): SGHRS, YFSETQ. Looking up the rest from reference TRBV5-1 and TRBJ1-1 gives the full variable domain: KAGVTQTPRYLIKTRGQQVTLSCSPISGHRSVSWYQQTPGQGLQFLFEYFSETQRNKGNFPGRFSGRQFSNSRSEMNVSTLELGDSALYLCASSLGLNTEAFFGQGTRLTVV.